The 21 T cell receptor beta chains below come from one sample, sequenced in a study of T cells in Graves' hyperthyroidism and ophthalmopathy. TCR beta CDR3 regions were amplified from RNA. In the first-round RT-PCR of the TCR CDR3, the HTBI primer set was used. TCRdb re-analysed the multiplex PCR reads in MiXCR, keeping a single row per CDR3 protein. This sample has about 210,000 distinct CDR3 sequences, with roughly 17% found just once. Sequenced sample: blood. Receptors originate from a man between 45 and 60 years old with Graves' hyperthyroidism.

This clonotype has ten or more counts. This rearrangement joins TRBV6-1 to TRBJ2-7, with 9 nucleotides matching TRBD2. Germline CDR1 reads MNHNS; CDR2 reads SASEGT. The CDR3 has 15 residues. The junction had 9 bases not matched to a gene; V was cut back by 8 bases and J by 1 base. CDR3 sequence: CASPVRREGSYEQYF. The DNA of the CDR3 is TGTGCCAGCCCCGTTCGGCGGGAGGGATCCTACGAGCAGTACTTC.

At least ten counts were recorded for this clonotype. DNA of the CDR3: TGTGCCAGCAGGGCGTTAGGTAATGAAAAACTGTTTTTT. Translating gives CASRALGNEKLFF. The chain combines TRBV12-3 or TRBV12-4 with TRBJ1-4, with D unresolved. V gave up 6 bases and J gave up 4 bases, with 9 bases separating them. The CDR3 is 13 residues long.

This clonotype was picked up many times. The chain couples TRBV5-1 to TRBJ2-1, with 9 positions matching TRBD2. The trim removed 5 bases at V and 8 bases at J, leaving 5 bases unmatched. There are 13 residues in the CDR3. Looked up from germline, CDR1 is SGHRS and CDR2 is YFSETQ. CDR3 loop: CASSWTSEDEQFF. The CDR3 DNA sequence: TGCGCCAGCAGTTGGACTAGCGAGGATGAGCAGTTCTTC.

The gene calls are TRBV12-3 or TRBV12-4 and TRBJ1-2; 8 bases match TRBD1. The CDR3 covers 18 residues. V dropped 8 bases and J dropped 0; count of bases not matched to a gene: 17. CDR3 region: CASSGEWTGLQPNYGYTF. The CDR3 DNA sequence: TGTGCCAGCTCTGGGGAGTGGACAGGGCTCCAACCTAACTATGGCTACACCTTC.

V is TRBV7-8 and J is TRBJ2-4, with 8 bases lining up with TRBD2. Trimming removed 5 bases from V and 0 bases from J; junction bases left unmatched: 6. The CDR3 has 16 residues. From germline, CDR1 is SGHVS and CDR2 FQNEAQ. This CDR3 is CASSTLAGLAKNIQYF. CDR3 in DNA: TGTGCCAGCAGCACCTTAGCGGGATTAGCCAAAAACATTCAGTACTTC.

The chain links TRBV25-1 to TRBJ2-7, with D tentatively TRBD1 or TRBD2 (5 bases each). The CDR3 extends over 14 amino acids. V was trimmed by 1 base and J by 5 bases, leaving 12 bases between them. CDR1 and CDR2 from the germline V gene are MGHDK and SYGVNS. CDR3 DNA: TGTGCCAGCAGTGAATCAGCAGGGAGAAACGAGCAGTACTTC. It yields the protein CASSESAGRNEQYF.

This clonotype turned up a few times. V is TRBV6-1 and J is TRBJ2-1, with D perhaps matching TRBD2 (6 bases). Trimming removed 8 bases from V and 6 bases from J, with 20 bases in between. Germline CDR1 reads MNHNS; CDR2 reads SASEGT. CDR3 length: 15 residues. The DNA for the CDR3 is TGTGCCAGCGCTCGGGCGGGGTGGCATTTCAATGAGCAGTTCTTC. It yields the protein CASARAGWHFNEQFF.

V usage is TRBV5-1 and J usage is TRBJ1-4; the D is unclear. The CDR3 sequence is 14 residues long. Per germline, CDR1 SGHRS and CDR2 YFSETQ. With 0 bases removed from V and 4 bases from J, the gap between germline ends came to 7 bases. The DNA for the CDR3 is TGCGCCAGCAGCTTGGTCCCACGTAATGAAAAACTGTTTTTT. This encodes CASSLVPRNEKLFF.

V and J are TRBV7-2 and TRBJ2-7; TRBD2 aligns across 11 bases. This CDR3 region has 15 residues. Germline V lookup: CDR1 SGHTA, CDR2 FQGNSA. V was pared by 3 bases and J by 2 bases, with 3 bases of the junction left unmatched. DNA for the CDR3: TGTGCCAGCAGCTTGACTAGCGGGATTACCTACGAGCAGTACTTC. Encoded protein: CASSLTSGITYEQYF.

J is TRBJ2-3 and V is TRBV5-1; weak D call: TRBD1 (6 bases). The germline V gene encodes CDR1 SGHRS and CDR2 YFSETQ. V lost 2 bases and J lost 2, with 12 bases in between. The CDR3 runs to 15 residues. The CDR3 is CASSLRDRSTDTQYF. The CDR3 DNA follows: TGCGCCAGCAGCTTAAGAGACAGGTCCACAGATACGCAGTATTTT.

V and J are TRBV28 and TRBJ2-3; the D is unclear. The germline CDR1 and CDR2 sequences are MDHEN and SYDVKM. V shed 2 bases and J shed 1 base, with 10 bases lying between them. CDR3 length equals 15 residues. DNA for the CDR3: TGTGCCAGCAGTTTACGTATTGGGGGCACAGATACGCAGTATTTT. Its protein is CASSLRIGGTDTQYF.

The chain is built from TRBV30 and TRBJ1-3, with 9 bases identical to TRBD1. Germline V gene lookup returns CDR1 GTSNPN and CDR2 SVGIG (reference sequence). This CDR3 contains 18 residues. Losses at the gene ends were 4 bases for V and 0 bases for J; bases not matched to a gene: 13. The CDR3, as DNA: TGTGCCTGGAATATGCCGGGACAGGGAACGGGCTCTGGAAACACCATATATTTT. This encodes CAWNMPGQGTGSGNTIYF.

This clonotype has ten or more counts. The chain combines TRBV3-1 with TRBJ1-3; 8 nucleotides agree with TRBD1. Germline CDR1 is LGHDT and CDR2 is YNNKEL (reference sequence). V lost 0 bases to trimming and J lost 4 bases; unmatched junction nucleotides: 8. The CDR3 spans 17 residues. In nucleotides, the CDR3 is TGTGCCAGCAGCCAAGACCGACAGGGGAGTACAGGAAACACCATATATTTT. This encodes CASSQDRQGSTGNTIYF. Looking up the rest from reference TRBV3-1 and TRBJ1-3 gives the full variable domain: DTAVSQTPKYLVTQMGNDKSIKCEQNLGHDTMYWYKQDSKKFLKIMFSYNNKELIINETVPNRFSPKSPDKAHLNLHINSLELGDSAVYFCASSQDRQGSTGNTIYFGEGSWLTVV.

V usage is TRBV7-9 and J usage is TRBJ1-5; TRBD1 is a possible D gene (5 bases). Trimming shortened V by 2 bases and J by 6 bases, and 8 bases separated the two germline ends. The CDR3 covers 13 residues. Germline CDR1 SEHNR, CDR2 FQNEAQ (reference sequence). The CDR3 here is CASSLYGGQPQHF. CDR3 nucleotide sequence: TGTGCCAGCAGCTTATACGGGGGTCAGCCCCAGCATTTT.

The rearrangement joins TRBV20-1 to TRBJ1-1; 7 bases agree with TRBD1. CDR3 length: 14 amino acids. The germline CDR1 and CDR2 sequences are DFQATT and SNEGSKA (reference sequence). The trim removed 0 bases at V and 10 bases at J, leaving 11 bases unmatched. The CDR3 DNA reads as TGCAGTGCTAGAGATGAGTTAGGGGGCCTCACAGCTTTCTTT. Its protein product is CSARDELGGLTAFF.

In its sample, this clonotype was seen many times. The chain uses TRBV5-4 and TRBJ2-1; TRBD2 matches 11 bases. Germline CDR1 SGHNT, CDR2 YYREEE (reference sequence). Trimming at V came to 2 bases and at J to 1 base, leaving 2 bases not matched to a gene. The CDR3 is 16 residues long. The chain's CDR3 is CASSFLAGGSYNEQFF. CDR3 nucleotide sequence: TGTGCCAGCAGCTTCCTAGCGGGAGGTTCCTACAATGAGCAGTTCTTC.

This clonotype appeared many times. CDR3 coding DNA: TGTGCCAGCAGTCAGACGATCGGAAACACCATATATTTT. This codes for CASSQTIGNTIYF. The chain carries TRBV12-3 or TRBV12-4 and TRBJ1-3; no definite D call. V was trimmed by 5 bases and J by 4 bases, leaving 9 bases between them. CDR3 length: 13 residues.

As concerns this clonotype: This may stem from a read error, because a much larger clone lies one nucleotide away. The J gene is TRBJ2-5, the V gene TRBV3-1; 10 bases align to TRBD2. Germline CDR1 LGHDT, CDR2 YNNKEL (reference sequence). This CDR3 is 15 amino acids long. This CDR3 is CASSPTGTSEETRYF. The CDR3 DNA sequence: TGTGCCAGCAGCCCAACCGGGACTAGCGAAGAGACCCGGTACTTC.

Many counts were recorded for this clonotype. The gene calls are TRBV20-1 and TRBJ2-7; 9 bases agree with TRBD1. From germline, CDR1 is DFQATT and CDR2 SNEGSKA (reference sequence). The V gene end was trimmed by 4 bases and the J gene end by 4 bases; junction bases not matched to a gene: 14. CDR3 length equals 16 residues. In DNA, the CDR3 is TGCAGTGCTACCACTCCCCGGACAGGGGCGGGATACGAGCAGTACTTC. Translating it yields CSATTPRTGAGYEQYF.

The table lists this clonotype with many counts. This chain joins TRBV6-1 and TRBJ1-2, with 8 bases that match TRBD1. V trimming: 8 bases; J trimming: 6 bases; junction bases outside the gene matches: 8. Germline V CDR1 and CDR2: MNHNS, SASEGT. The CDR3 sequence is 13 residues long. The CDR3 loop is CASRETGGNGYTF. The CDR3 region has the DNA TGTGCCAGCCGGGAAACAGGGGGGAATGGCTACACCTTC.

V gene TRBV4-2 combines with J gene TRBJ2-1; either TRBD1 or TRBD2 may fit D (6 bases each). Germline V gene lookup returns CDR1 LGHNA and CDR2 YNFKEQ. The length of the CDR3 is 15 residues. V lost 6 bases and J 5 bases, leaving 17 bases between the germline ends. This chain's CDR3 is CASSPEGGTHNEQFF. CDR3 nucleotides: TGTGCCAGCAGTCCGGAGGGGGGAACCCACAATGAGCAGTTCTTC.